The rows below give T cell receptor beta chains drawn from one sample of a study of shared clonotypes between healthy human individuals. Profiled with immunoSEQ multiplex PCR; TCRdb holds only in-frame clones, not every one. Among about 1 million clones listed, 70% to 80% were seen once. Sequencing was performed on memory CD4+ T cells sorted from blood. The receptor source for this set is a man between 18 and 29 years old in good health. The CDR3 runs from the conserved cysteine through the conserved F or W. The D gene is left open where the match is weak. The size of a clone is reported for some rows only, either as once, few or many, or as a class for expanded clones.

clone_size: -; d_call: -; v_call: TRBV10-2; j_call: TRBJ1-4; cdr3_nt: TGCGCCAGCAGTGGTGGAACGGCTTCGAGGAACGAAAAACTGTTTTTT; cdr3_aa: CASSGGTASRNEKLFF
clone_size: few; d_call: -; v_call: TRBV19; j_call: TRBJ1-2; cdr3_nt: TGTGCCAGTAGTATAGCTGGGGATTATGACTATGGCTACACCTTC; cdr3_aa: CASSIAGDYDYGYTF
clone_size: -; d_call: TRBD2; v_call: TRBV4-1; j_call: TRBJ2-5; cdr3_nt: TGCGCCAGCAGCCAAACGGGACTAGCTCAAGAGACCCAGTACTTC; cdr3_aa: CASSQTGLAQETQYF
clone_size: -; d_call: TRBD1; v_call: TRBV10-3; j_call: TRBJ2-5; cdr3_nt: TGTGCCATCAGTGGGACGGGACAGAGAGAGGGGACCCAGTACTTC; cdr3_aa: CAISGTGQREGTQYF
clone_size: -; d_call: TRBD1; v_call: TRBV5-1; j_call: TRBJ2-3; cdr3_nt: TGCGCCAGCTCGGGACTGGGACAGGGCACAGATACGCAGTATTTT; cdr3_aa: CASSGLGQGTDTQYF
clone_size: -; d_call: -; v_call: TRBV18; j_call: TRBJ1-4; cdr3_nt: TGTGCCAGCTCACCACCCCCAGACGCCGATCAACTGTTTTTT; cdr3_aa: CASSPPPDADQLFF
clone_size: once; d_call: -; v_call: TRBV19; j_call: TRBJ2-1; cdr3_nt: TGTGCCAGTAGCCCTAGGGGTGATGAGCAGTTCTTC; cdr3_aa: CASSPRGDEQFF
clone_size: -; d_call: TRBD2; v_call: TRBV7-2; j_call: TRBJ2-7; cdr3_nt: TGTGCCAGCAGCCAAGATGGGACTAGCGGAGTGTACGAGCAGTACTTC; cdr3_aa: CASSQDGTSGVYEQYF
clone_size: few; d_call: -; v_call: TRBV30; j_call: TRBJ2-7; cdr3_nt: TGTGCCTGGGACCGGGACCGACCCTACGAGCAGTACTTC; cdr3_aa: CAWDRDRPYEQYF
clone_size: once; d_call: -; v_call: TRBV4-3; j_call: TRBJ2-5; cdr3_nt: TGCGCCAGCAGCCAAGATCTTGGCTTGGCCCAGTACTTC; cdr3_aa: CASSQDLGLAQYF
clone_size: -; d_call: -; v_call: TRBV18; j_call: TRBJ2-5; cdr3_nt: TGTGCCAGCTCACCACCGTCTGGGGAGACCCAGTACTTC; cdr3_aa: CASSPPSGETQYF
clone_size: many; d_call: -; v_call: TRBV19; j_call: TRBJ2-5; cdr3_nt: TGTGCCAGTAAGTCGGGAGATGAGACCCAGTACTTC; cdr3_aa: CASKSGDETQYF
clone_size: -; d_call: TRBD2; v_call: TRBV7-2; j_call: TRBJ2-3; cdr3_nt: TGTGCCAGCAGCTCCGTAGGTAGCGGGATGGCAGATACGCAGTATTTT; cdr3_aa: CASSSVGSGMADTQYF
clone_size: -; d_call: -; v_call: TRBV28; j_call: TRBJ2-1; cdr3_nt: TGTGCCAGCAGTTTTGGGCAGGGTGCCTACAATGAGCAGTTCTTC; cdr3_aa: CASSFGQGAYNEQFF
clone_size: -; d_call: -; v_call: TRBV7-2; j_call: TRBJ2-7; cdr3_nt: TGTGCCAGCAGCTTAGTCAGGGATCAAGGCTACGAGCAGTACTTC; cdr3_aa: CASSLVRDQGYEQYF
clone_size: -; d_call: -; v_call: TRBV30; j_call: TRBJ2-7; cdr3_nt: TGTGCCTGGAGTTCGAGACACGAGCAGTACTTC; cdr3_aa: CAWSSRHEQYF
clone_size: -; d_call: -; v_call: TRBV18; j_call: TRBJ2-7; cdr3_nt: TGTGCCAGCTCACCGCAGGGTTTGAACGAGCAGTACTTC; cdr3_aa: CASSPQGLNEQYF
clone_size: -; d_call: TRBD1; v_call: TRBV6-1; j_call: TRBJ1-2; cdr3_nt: TGTGCCAGCAGGGAGACAGGGGGCTTTTACTATGGCTACACCTTC; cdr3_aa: CASRETGGFYYGYTF
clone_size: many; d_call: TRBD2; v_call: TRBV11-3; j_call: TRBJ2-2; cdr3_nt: TGTGCCAGCAGCTCCTCCCAGACTAGCGGGAGGACCGGGGAGCTGTTTTTT; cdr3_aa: CASSSSQTSGRTGELFF
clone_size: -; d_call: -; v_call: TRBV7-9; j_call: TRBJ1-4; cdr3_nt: TGTGCCAGCAGGGCGGACAGTGTCTCTGGAAAACTGTTTTTT; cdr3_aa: CASRADSVSGKLFF
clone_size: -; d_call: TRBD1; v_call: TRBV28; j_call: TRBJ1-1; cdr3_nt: TGTGCCAGCAGACAGGCCCAGGACAGGGTATTTAGAAACACTGAAGCTTTCTTT; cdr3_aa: CASRQAQDRVFRNTEAFF
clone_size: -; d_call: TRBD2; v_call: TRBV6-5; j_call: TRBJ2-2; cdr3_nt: TGTGCCAGCAGGCGGGGGGGCCGGGTCACCGGGGAGCTGTTTTTT; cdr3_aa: CASRRGGRVTGELFF
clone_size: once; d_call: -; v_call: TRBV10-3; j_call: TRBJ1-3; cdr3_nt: TGTGCCATCAGTGAGGCCAGGGAGAGAAACACCATATATTTT; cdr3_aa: CAISEARERNTIYF
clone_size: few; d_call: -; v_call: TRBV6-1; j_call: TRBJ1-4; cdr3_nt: TGTGCCAGCAGTGAACAGGGTGCAACTAATGAAAAACTGTTTTTT; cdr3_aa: CASSEQGATNEKLFF
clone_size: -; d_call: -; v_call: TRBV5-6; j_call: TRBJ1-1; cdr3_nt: TGTGCCAGCAGCTCCTCCAAGAACACTGAAGCTTTCTTT; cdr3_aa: CASSSSKNTEAFF
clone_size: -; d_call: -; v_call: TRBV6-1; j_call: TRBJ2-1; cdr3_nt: TGTGCCAGCAGTGAATTTGCAGGGATGGCCTACAATGAGCAGTTCTTC; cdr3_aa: CASSEFAGMAYNEQFF
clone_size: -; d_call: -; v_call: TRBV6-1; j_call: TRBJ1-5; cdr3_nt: TGTGCCAGCAGTGGGGCGACCCTCAATCAGCCCCAGCATTTT; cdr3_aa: CASSGATLNQPQHF
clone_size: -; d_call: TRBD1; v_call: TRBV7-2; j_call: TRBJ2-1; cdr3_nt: TGTGCCAGCAGCCCATTCCCGGGACAGGGAAACAATGAGCAGTTCTTC; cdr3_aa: CASSPFPGQGNNEQFF
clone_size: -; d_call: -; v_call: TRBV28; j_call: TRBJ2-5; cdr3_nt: TGTGCCAGCAGCCTGGACAGCCAAGAGACCCAGTACTTC; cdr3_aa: CASSLDSQETQYF
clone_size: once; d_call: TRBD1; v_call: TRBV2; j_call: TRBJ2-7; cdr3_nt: TGTGCCAGCCCCCGGAGCCCGGGACAGGGGCCAACAAACGCCTACGAGCAGTACTTC; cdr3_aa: CASPRSPGQGPTNAYEQYF
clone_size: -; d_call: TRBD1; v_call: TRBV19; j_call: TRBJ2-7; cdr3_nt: TGTGCCAGTAGTCTTCGGACAGGGGGCGAGCAGTACTTC; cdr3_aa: CASSLRTGGEQYF
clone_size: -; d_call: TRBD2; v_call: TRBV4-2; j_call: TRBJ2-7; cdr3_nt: TGTGCCAGCAGCCCTCTAGCGGGGGCGAGCTACGAGCAGTACTTC; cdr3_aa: CASSPLAGASYEQYF
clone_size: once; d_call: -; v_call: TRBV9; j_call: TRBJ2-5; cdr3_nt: TGTGCCAGCAGCGTAAGCTCGGACCGGGGCCGAACCCAGTACTTC; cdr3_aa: CASSVSSDRGRTQYF
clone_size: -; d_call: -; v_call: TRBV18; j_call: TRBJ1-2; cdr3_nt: TGTGCCAGCTCACCTGACGGAAACTATGGCTACACCTTC; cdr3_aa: CASSPDGNYGYTF
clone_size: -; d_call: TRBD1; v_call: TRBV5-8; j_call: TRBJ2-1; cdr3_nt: TGTGCCAGCAGCTTAGACAGGGGGATGATCTACAATGAGCAGTTCTTC; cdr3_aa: CASSLDRGMIYNEQFF
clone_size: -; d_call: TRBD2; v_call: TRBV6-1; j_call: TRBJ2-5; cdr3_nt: TGTGCCAGCAGTGACCAGCGGGGGTCTCAAGAGACCCAGTACTTC; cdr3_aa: CASSDQRGSQETQYF